These 21 T cell receptor beta chains were sequenced from one sample in a study of molecular identifiers for immune sequencing clone quantification. From the PCR reads, TCRdb called clonotypes with MiXCR, one entry per CDR3 protein. The top ten hold approximately 1.5% of the sample, which has 55,000 to 75,000 distinct CDR3 sequences, about a fifth seen once. Sequenced input: naive CD8+ T cells from blood, with Jurkat cell RNA spiked in. Sample subset: FACS-sorted CD8+CD4-CCR7+CD45RA+ naive T cells. The receptor source for this set is a human donor in good health. Some libraries in this study had Jurkat cell RNA spiked in.

This clonotype was picked up many times. V and J are TRBV18 and TRBJ2-2, with 9 bases aligning to TRBD2. With V trimmed by 4 bases and J by 3 bases, 3 bases remained unmatched. From germline, CDR1 is KGHSH and CDR2 LQKENI. This CDR3 has 15 residues. The CDR3 spells CASSRTSAHTGELFF. The CDR3 DNA follows: TGTGCCAGCTCACGGACTAGCGCCCACACCGGGGAGCTGTTTTTT.

Notes on this clonotype: A much larger clone differs by one base, so this may be a read error. The gene calls are TRBV28 and TRBJ2-7; tentatively, D is TRBD1 (6 bases). The CDR3 sequence is 13 residues long. Germline V lookup: CDR1 MDHEN, CDR2 SYDVKM. The CDR3: CVSSRGPLYEQYF. CDR3 in DNA: TGTGTCAGCAGCAGGGGCCCACTCTACGAGCAGTACTTC.

The table lists this clonotype with many counts. V and J are TRBV9 and TRBJ2-4; D uncertain. CDR3 size: 17 residues. Germline loops: CDR1 SGDLS, CDR2 YYNGEE. The germline V and J ends were trimmed by 0 bases and 1 base, with 14 bases remaining between them. The CDR3 DNA sequence: TGTGCCAGCAGCGTAGGGGTTCGAGTGGGTGCCAAAAACATTCAGTACTTC. Translated: CASSVGVRVGAKNIQYF. Full variable domain (missing parts from reference TRBV9 and TRBJ2-4): DSGVTQTPKHLITATGQRVTLRCSPRSGDLSVYWYQQSLDQGLQFLIQYYNGEERAKGNILERFSAQQFPDLHSELNLSSLELGDSALYFCASSVGVRVGAKNIQYFGAGTRLSVL.

The V and J genes are TRBV9 and TRBJ2-7; 8 bases fit TRBD2. The junction had 6 bases not matched to a gene; V was cut back by 3 bases and J by 4 bases. The CDR3 consists of 14 residues. The germline CDR1 and CDR2 sequences are SGDLS and YYNGEE. The DNA for the CDR3 is TGTGCCAGCAGCGCAGCGGGAGACGGGTACGAGCAGTACTTC. The encoded protein is CASSAAGDGYEQYF.

This sequence joins TRBV27 and TRBJ2-1; TRBD2 agrees at 9 bases. This CDR3 region has 16 residues. CDR1 MNHEY and CDR2 SMNVEV come from the germline V gene (reference sequence). With 5 bases clipped from V and 0 bases from J, the junction kept 5 bases outside the gene matches. The CDR3 bases are TGTGCCAGCAGTCCGCGGGGGGGTACCTCCTACAATGAGCAGTTCTTC. This gives the protein CASSPRGGTSYNEQFF.

This clonotype was counted between two and nine times. This chain connects TRBV20-1 to TRBJ2-3, with D perhaps assigned TRBD1 or TRBD2 (7 bases each). From germline, CDR1 is DFQATT and CDR2 SNEGSKA (reference sequence). The CDR3 covers 14 residues. V shed 8 bases and J shed 6 bases, with 21 bases lying between them. CDR3 region: CSSPRGGRDDTQYF. CDR3 DNA sequence: TGCAGTAGCCCCAGGGGGGGTCGGGACGATACGCAGTATTTT.

This clonotype came up many times. The chain recombines TRBV7-2 with TRBJ2-2; 10 nucleotides match TRBD2. The V gene's germline CDR1 is SGHTA and CDR2 FQGNSA. The J segment lost 6 bases and the V segment lost 6 bases, leaving 10 bases of the junction unmatched. This CDR3 is 16 amino acids long. CDR3 sequence reads: CASRTTSGIISGELFF. CDR3 DNA: TGTGCCAGCAGAACTACTAGCGGGATTATTTCCGGGGAGCTGTTTTTT.

This chain joins TRBV7-3 and TRBJ2-1; no clear D gene. This CDR3 contains 15 residues. The ends were cut back, 2 bases at V and 3 bases at J, with 11 bases in the middle. Germline-derived CDR1 and CDR2 are SGHTA and FQGTGA. The CDR3 is CASSLAVSGYNEQFF. CDR3 nucleotides: TGTGCCAGCAGCTTAGCCGTCTCCGGCTACAATGAGCAGTTCTTC.

In this sample, this clonotype turned up many times. The rearrangement links TRBV19 to TRBJ2-3; D is unresolved. Per the germline V gene, CDR1 is LNHDA and CDR2 is SQIVND (reference sequence). V shed 5 bases and J shed 2 bases, with 14 bases lying between them. This CDR3 region has 15 residues. The chain's CDR3 is CASSEDALTTDTQYF. The CDR3 bases are TGTGCCAGTAGTGAGGACGCACTTACCACAGATACGCAGTATTTT.

This clonotype has a count of ten or more. This rearrangement joins TRBV29-1 to TRBJ1-2; no clear D gene. V was pared by 4 bases and J by 1 base, with 4 bases between. Germline V lookup: CDR1 SQVTM, CDR2 ANQGSEA. The CDR3 is made up of 11 amino acids. The CDR3 DNA sequence: TGCAGCGTTGTCGATAACTATGGCTACACCTTC. This encodes CSVVDNYGYTF.

This clonotype has a count of ten or more. The J gene is TRBJ2-7, the V gene TRBV7-2; 8 nucleotides agree with TRBD1. Germline CDR1 SGHTA, CDR2 FQGNSA. The CDR3 covers 14 residues. The V and J ends lost 3 bases and 1 base, in that order; junction bases with no gene match: 2. As DNA, the CDR3 is TGTGCCAGCAGCTTGGGGACAGGATCCTACGAGCAGTACTTC. Translating it yields CASSLGTGSYEQYF.

As to this clonotype: A single base separates this from a much larger clone, so it may be a read error. The V gene is TRBV7-8, the J gene TRBJ2-5; 8 bases agree with TRBD1. The trim removed 5 bases at V and 5 bases at J, leaving 7 bases unmatched. The CDR3 length is 14 residues. The V gene's germline CDR1 is SGHVS and CDR2 FQNEAQ. CDR3 nucleotides: TGTGCCAGCAGCCATCTCAGGGGGCACGAGACCCAGTACTTC. This gives the protein CASSHLRGHETQYF.

The table lists this clonotype with a few counts. One end of the junction varies from germline; a read error may be responsible. The J gene is TRBJ2-7, the V gene TRBV27; 15 nucleotides line up with TRBD2. CDR3 length: 17 amino acids. Germline V gives CDR1 MNHEY, CDR2 SMNVEV (reference sequence). The CDR3 DNA follows: TGTGCCAGCAGTATATCGCAGGGACTAGCGGGAGGCTACGAGCAGTACTTC. Translation gives CASSISQGLAGGYEQYF.

As concerns this clonotype: A read error is possible here, since a much larger clone lies one base away. The rearrangement joins TRBV9 to TRBJ2-7, with 11 bases that match TRBD2. The CDR3 spans 15 residues. Germline lookup yields CDR1 SGDLS and CDR2 YYNGEE. The CDR3 DNA sequence: TGTGCCAGCAGTCCTGGGGTAGCGGGAGGGTACGAGCAGTGCTTC. Translation gives CASSPGVAGGYEQCF.

This clonotype was recorded at least ten times. The chain links TRBV18 to TRBJ2-1, with D maybe TRBD2 (6 bases). V lost 1 base to trimming and J lost 4 bases, with 11 bases between them. CDR3 length: 15 amino acids. CDR1 is KGHSH, CDR2 LQKENI, per germline. CDR3: CASSPRGEDYNEQFF. CDR3 bases: TGTGCCAGCTCACCACGGGGGGAGGATTACAATGAGCAGTTCTTC.

The table lists this clonotype with many counts. The rearrangement links TRBV7-3 to TRBJ2-1; D gene uncertain. The germline gives CDR1 SGHTA, CDR2 FQGTGA. With 2 bases removed from V and 0 bases from J, the gap between germline ends came to 8 bases. CDR3 size: 15 residues. The CDR3 DNA reads TGTGCCAGCAGCTTATTGGAAAGCTCCTACAATGAGCAGTTCTTC. This encodes CASSLLESSYNEQFF.

This clonotype was found a few times. The V and J genes are TRBV9 and TRBJ1-6; 7 positions agree with TRBD1. After removal of 4 bases from V and 9 bases from J, the junction contained 1 base not matched to a gene. CDR1 and CDR2 from the germline V gene are SGDLS and YYNGEE. The CDR3 consists of 12 residues. The CDR3 DNA reads TGTGCCAGCAGCCAGGGGGTTTCACCCCTCCACTTT. It yields the protein CASSQGVSPLHF. The full variable domain, rest sourced from reference TRBV9 and TRBJ1-6, is DSGVTQTPKHLITATGQRVTLRCSPRSGDLSVYWYQQSLDQGLQFLIQYYNGEERAKGNILERFSAQQFPDLHSELNLSSLELGDSALYFCASSQGVSPLHFGNGTRLTVT.

This clonotype was counted between two and nine times. This chain joins TRBV27 and TRBJ2-5; 13 bases match TRBD2. The trim removed 6 bases at V and 1 base at J, leaving 5 bases unmatched. CDR1 is MNHEY and CDR2 is SMNVEV in the germline V gene (reference sequence). The CDR3 is 16 residues long. This CDR3 reads CASRPGTSGTQETQYF. The CDR3 nucleotides are TGTGCCAGCAGACCAGGGACTAGCGGGACCCAAGAGACCCAGTACTTC.

As to this clonotype: It may be a read error: a sequence one base away is much more abundant. V usage is TRBV7-9 and J usage is TRBJ1-1, with a tentative D call TRBD1 (6 bases). CDR1 is SEHNR, CDR2 FQNEAQ, per germline (reference sequence). The length of the CDR3 is 12 residues. CDR3 sequence reads: CASSFSRGEASF. The DNA of the CDR3 is TGTGCCAGCAGTTTCTCCAGGGGTGAAGCTTCCTTT.

In its sample, this clonotype was seen many times. The chain carries TRBV6-2 or TRBV6-3 and TRBJ2-1, with 7 positions matching TRBD1. Looked up from germline, CDR1 is MNHEY and CDR2 is SVGEGT. The CDR3 totals 15 residues. V shed 6 bases and J 2 bases; nucleotides not matched to a gene: 7. This CDR3 is CASRSPGQPYNEQFF. For the CDR3, the DNA is TGTGCCAGCAGATCTCCGGGACAGCCCTACAATGAGCAGTTCTTC.

There are many counts of this clonotype. This chain joins TRBV10-3 and TRBJ2-3; 7 bases match TRBD2. V lost 10 bases to trimming and J lost 1 base; unmatched junction nucleotides: 8. Per germline, CDR1 ENHRY and CDR2 SYGVKD. This CDR3 spans 14 amino acids. The CDR3 DNA reads as TGTGCCAGCGGATGGGGGGGGGGCACAGATACGCAGTATTTT. Its translation is CASGWGGGTDTQYF.